The next 20 T cell receptor beta chains were all read from a single sample in a study of T cell responses to AZD1222 COVID-19 vaccine (dated by TCRdb to the early 2020s). Library method: the immunoSEQ multiplex PCR assay. TCRdb stores this immuneACCESS table with in-frame sequences only. Part of the clones is absent; in the studies checked, under half of the shortfall reflects unresolved V genes, and no reason is known for the rest. This sample lists about 110,000 clones; 70% to 90% were detected once. The ten largest account for approximately 15% of the sample. Explained via the paper, the time point label denotes: baseline before first vaccination. The sample consisted of peripheral blood, taken on day 0 of AZD1222 vaccination. These TCRs come from an adult in good health.

The chain combines TRBV5-6 with TRBJ1-5; no reliable D call. V lost 3 bases and J lost 2, with 15 bases in between. Germline values: CDR1 SGHDT, CDR2 YYEEEE. The CDR3 is made up of 16 amino acids. CDR3 residues: CASSSIRREGNQPQHF. The CDR3 bases are TGTGCCAGCAGCTCAATCAGGAGAGAGGGCAATCAGCCCCAGCATTTT.

The rearrangement links TRBV5-1 to TRBJ2-2, with 7 bases matching TRBD2. This CDR3 has 16 residues. Germline CDR1 is SGHRS and CDR2 is YFSETQ. J gave up 2 bases and V 0 bases, and 4 bases lay outside the gene matches. CDR3 amino acids: CASSLAGTTNTGELFF. The CDR3, as DNA: TGCGCCAGCAGCTTGGCCGGGACTACCAACACCGGGGAGCTGTTTTTT.

V usage is TRBV11-3 and J usage is TRBJ2-5; 10 positions match TRBD2. This CDR3 contains 16 residues. Unmatched junction bases numbered 4, after V lost 1 base and J lost 2 bases. Germline V gene lookup returns CDR1 SGHNT and CDR2 YENEEA. CDR3 in amino acids: CASSLGGLAVQETQYF. For the CDR3, the DNA is TGTGCCAGCAGCTTAGGCGGACTAGCGGTACAAGAGACCCAGTACTTC.

The chain couples TRBV7-9 to TRBJ1-2, with D hard to call. Between the trimmed V and J ends, which lost 3 bases and 2 bases, there was a span of 13 bases. This CDR3 spans 15 amino acids. The germline CDR1 and CDR2 sequences are SEHNR and FQNEAQ (reference sequence). This CDR3 is CASSFAGNRNYGYTF. CDR3 bases: TGTGCCAGCAGCTTCGCAGGCAACAGAAACTATGGCTACACCTTC.

Only one count was recorded for this clone. V usage is TRBV15 and J usage is TRBJ1-4; D gene uncertain. Germline V lookup: CDR1 LNHNV, CDR2 YYDKDF (reference sequence). The CDR3 covers 15 residues. The V and J ends lost 2 bases and 5 bases respectively, with 12 bases between them. CDR3 loop: CATSRRARSNEKLFF. CDR3 nucleotides: TGTGCCACCAGCAGAAGGGCCAGATCCAATGAAAAACTGTTTTTT.

This chain joins TRBV7-9 and TRBJ1-4; no firm D call. Germline V lookup: CDR1 SEHNR, CDR2 FQNEAQ (reference sequence). There are 14 residues in the CDR3. With 1 base removed from V and 7 bases from J, the gap between germline ends came to 10 bases. The CDR3 region is CASSLDPVGEKLFF. CDR3 coding DNA: TGTGCCAGCAGCTTAGATCCGGTTGGTGAAAAACTGTTTTTT.

The V and J genes are TRBV6-5 and TRBJ2-1; possible D gene TRBD2, 7 bases. The V end was cut by 4 bases, the J end by 4 bases, with 17 bases between. Per germline, CDR1 MNHEY and CDR2 SVGAGI. The CDR3 is 16 amino acids. Here the CDR3 reads CASSSSGGGPYNEQFF. The DNA for the CDR3 is TGTGCCAGCAGTTCCTCTGGCGGGGGCCCTTACAATGAGCAGTTCTTC.

The rearrangement joins TRBV7-2 to TRBJ2-1; D gene uncertain. The CDR3 is 15 amino acids. CDR1 and CDR2 (germline): SGHTA, FQGNSA. The V and J ends lost 6 bases and 4 bases respectively, with 16 bases between them. In DNA, the CDR3 is TGTGCCAGCAGAAAAACGGACCCAATATACAATGAGCAGTTCTTC. The encoded protein is CASRKTDPIYNEQFF.

V and J are TRBV5-4 and TRBJ2-3, with D tentatively TRBD2 (6 bases). Germline CDR1 SGHNT, CDR2 YYREEE (reference sequence). This CDR3 has 16 amino acids. V dropped 3 bases and J dropped 6 bases, with 20 bases sitting between them. In DNA, the CDR3 is TGTGCCAGCAGCTCACCGGGACTTCATGTCCAGGATACGCAGTATTTT. Its protein product is CASSSPGLHVQDTQYF.

The J gene is TRBJ1-1, the V gene TRBV5-1; no firm D call. The CDR3 is 12 residues long. The V end lost 2 bases, the J end lost 4 bases, and 6 bases lay between the germline ends. Germline V CDR1 and CDR2: SGHRS, YFSETQ. CDR3 nucleotide sequence: TGCGCCAGCAGCTTCATGGGCACTGAAGCTTTCTTT. It encodes CASSFMGTEAFF.

The chain combines TRBV7-2 with TRBJ2-5; tentatively, D is TRBD1 or TRBD2 (6 bases each). V dropped 8 bases and J dropped 0 bases, with 16 bases sitting between them. The germline gives CDR1 SGHTA, CDR2 FQGNSA. The CDR3 is 15 amino acids. The CDR3 DNA follows: TGTGCCAGCGAGGGGGGATCCGGGTACCAAGAGACCCAGTACTTC. The encoded protein is CASEGGSGYQETQYF.

This clone showed up just a few times. V usage is TRBV6-1 and J usage is TRBJ2-1; the match to TRBD2 covers 12 bases. The V segment lost 4 bases and the J segment 2 bases; nucleotides outside the gene matches: 15. The CDR3 is made up of 20 amino acids. Germline V gene data show CDR1 as MNHNS and CDR2 as SASEGT. The CDR3 DNA reads TGTGCCAGCAGTGGCCCGACTAGCGGGGGTTATCCGGGGACCTACAATGAGCAGTTCTTC. Its translation is CASSGPTSGGYPGTYNEQFF.

The rearrangement joins TRBV6-2 or TRBV6-3 to TRBJ2-1; 11 bases match TRBD1. Germline V gene lookup returns CDR1 MNHEY and CDR2 SVGEGT. The ends lost 5 bases at V and 2 bases at J; junction bases unmatched: 2. CDR3 size: 15 residues. The CDR3 here is CASSTGQGAYNEQFF. CDR3 sequence (DNA): TGTGCCAGCAGTACGGGACAGGGGGCCTACAATGAGCAGTTCTTC.

This chain uses TRBV18 with TRBJ1-5; D is ambiguous. The CDR3 loop spans 16 amino acids. Germline CDR1 is KGHSH and CDR2 is LQKENI. The V and J ends lost 3 bases and 7 bases respectively, with 19 bases between them. This chain's CDR3 is CASSPLAGRRGQPQHF. DNA of the CDR3: TGTGCCAGCTCACCGCTGGCGGGCCGGCGAGGGCAGCCCCAGCATTTT.

The rearrangement uses TRBV19 and TRBJ1-5; no definite D call. The CDR3 sequence is 15 residues long. The ends were cut back, 1 base at V and 0 bases at J, with 7 bases in the middle. Germline assignment: CDR1 LNHDA and CDR2 SQIVND (reference sequence). Here the CDR3 reads CASSIVGDSNQPQHF. The CDR3 DNA reads as TGTGCCAGTAGTATAGTTGGAGATAGCAATCAGCCCCAGCATTTT.

This chain connects TRBV18 to TRBJ1-2; D possibly corresponds to TRBD1 (5 bases). Germline assignment: CDR1 KGHSH and CDR2 LQKENI. V was clipped by 2 bases and J by 4 bases, with 11 bases between them. The CDR3 contains 14 residues. CDR3 residues: CASSPSEGSYGYTF. The CDR3 DNA reads as TGTGCCAGCTCACCATCAGAGGGGAGCTATGGCTACACCTTC. The whole variable domain, filled in from reference TRBV18 and TRBJ1-2, reads NAGVMQNPRHLVRRRGQEARLRCSPMKGHSHVYWYRQLPEEGLKFMVYLQKENIIDESGMPKERFSAEFPKEGPSILRIQQVVRGDSAAYFCASSPSEGSYGYTFGSGTRLTVV.

The chain recombines TRBV9 with TRBJ2-3; maybe TRBD1 (6 bases). From germline, CDR1 is SGDLS and CDR2 YYNGEE. The V end was cut by 3 bases, the J end by 5 bases, with 7 bases between. The CDR3 has 12 amino acids. As DNA, the CDR3 is TGTGCCAGCAGCGACAGGGTAGATACGCAGTATTTT. As protein: CASSDRVDTQYF. The full variable domain, with the rest looked up from reference TRBV9 and TRBJ2-3, is DSGVTQTPKHLITATGQRVTLRCSPRSGDLSVYWYQQSLDQGLQFLIQYYNGEERAKGNILERFSAQQFPDLHSELNLSSLELGDSALYFCASSDRVDTQYFGPGTRLTVL.

The rearrangement joins TRBV4-3 to TRBJ2-2; D is uncertain. Trimming pared 1 base from V and 5 bases from J, leaving 5 bases between. Germline V gene sequence: CDR1 LGHNA, CDR2 YSLEER. The CDR3 totals 13 residues. The CDR3 DNA reads as TGCGCCAGCAGCCAAGGGCGAACCGGGGAGCTGTTTTTT. Amino acids: CASSQGRTGELFF.

The J gene is TRBJ2-2, the V gene TRBV6-5; 9 bases are a match to TRBD1. The germline V gene encodes CDR1 MNHEY and CDR2 SVGAGI. The CDR3 contains 15 residues. V gave up 6 bases and J gave up 2 bases; unmatched junction bases: 4. The CDR3: CASSRTGDNTGELFF. CDR3 nucleotide sequence: TGTGCCAGCAGCCGGACAGGGGACAACACCGGGGAGCTGTTTTTT.

The chain recombines TRBV7-3 with TRBJ2-5; 11 bases align to TRBD2. Trimming at V came to 2 bases and at J to 2 bases, leaving 7 bases not matched to a gene. The CDR3 extends over 17 amino acids. Germline V CDR1 and CDR2: SGHTA, FQGTGA. For the CDR3, the DNA is TGTGCCAGCAGCTTATTAGGGCTAGCGGGGGGACAAGAGACCCAGTACTTC. Amino acids: CASSLLGLAGGQETQYF.